A selection of T cell receptor beta chains follows, all from one sample in a study of CD4 T cells in relation to SARS-CoV-2 and coronaviruses. Assay: immunoSEQ multiplex PCR; the TCRdb copy retains only in-frame clones and omits some. The top ten clones hold about a sixth of a sample with tens of thousands of clones, about 70% of them seen once. Their specific antigens are unknown. The material sequenced was CD4+ T cells from PBMCs, cultured in vitro. These receptors were taken from a human donor in good health. CDR3s include the opening cysteine and the closing phenylalanine or tryptophan. A D gene is named only where the DNA matches it firmly. Clone sizes are given selectively: once, few, many, or a class where the clone is expanded.

abundance: .
d_gene: .
v_gene: TRBV29-1
len: 13
j_gene: TRBJ2-7
CDR3nt: TGCAGCGTTGCTCTAAGGGGTTTCGGCGAGCAGTACTTC
CDR3aa: CSVALRGFGEQYF

abundance: .
d_gene: TRBD2
v_gene: TRBV9
len: 14
j_gene: TRBJ2-3
CDR3nt: TGTGCCAGCAGCCTGCGGGGGGGGAGGGATACGCAGTATTTT
CDR3aa: CASSLRGGRDTQYF

abundance: .
d_gene: .
v_gene: TRBV12-3/TRBV12-4
len: 13
j_gene: TRBJ1-2
CDR3nt: TGCGCCAGCAGTCCCAGTGCTAACTATGGCTACACCTTC
CDR3aa: CASSPSANYGYTF

abundance: few
d_gene: .
v_gene: TRBV7-9
len: 14
j_gene: TRBJ2-7
CDR3nt: TGTGCCAGCAGCTCGTCAGCGGGTCACTACGAGCAGTACTTC
CDR3aa: CASSSSAGHYEQYF

abundance: .
d_gene: TRBD1
v_gene: TRBV5-1
len: 12
j_gene: TRBJ1-2
CDR3nt: TGCGCCAGCAGCCGGACAGGGGAGGGCTACACCTTC
CDR3aa: CASSRTGEGYTF

abundance: .
d_gene: .
v_gene: TRBV7-9
len: 14
j_gene: TRBJ2-5
CDR3nt: TGTGCCAGCAGCTTAGTAAACTTCCAAGAGACCCAGTACTTC
CDR3aa: CASSLVNFQETQYF

abundance: .
d_gene: TRBD2
v_gene: TRBV6-5
len: 13
j_gene: TRBJ2-7
CDR3nt: TGTGCCAGCAGTAATCCCGGGAGGGGTGTCCGGGACTTC
CDR3aa: CASSNPGRGVRDF

abundance: .
d_gene: TRBD2
v_gene: TRBV4-1
len: 15
j_gene: TRBJ2-3
CDR3nt: TGCGCCAGCAGCACTAGCGGGAGGTCCACAGATACGCAGTATTTT
CDR3aa: CASSTSGRSTDTQYF

abundance: .
d_gene: TRBD2
v_gene: TRBV2
len: 15
j_gene: TRBJ2-1
CDR3nt: TGTGCCAGCAGTCCTCTAGCGGGCCCCCGAAATGAGCAGTTCTTC
CDR3aa: CASSPLAGPRNEQFF

abundance: once
d_gene: .
v_gene: TRBV6-6
len: 13
j_gene: TRBJ1-6
CDR3nt: TGTGCCAGCTCTGGCGGGGGCGATTCACCCCTCCACTTT
CDR3aa: CASSGGGDSPLHF

abundance: .
d_gene: .
v_gene: TRBV29-1
len: 11
j_gene: TRBJ2-3
CDR3nt: TGCAGCGTGTATCCGCTCGGGGTACAGTATTTT
CDR3aa: CSVYPLGVQYF

abundance: few
d_gene: .
v_gene: TRBV19
len: 15
j_gene: TRBJ1-5
CDR3nt: TGTGCCAGTAGTATCGTGGCGGGGGAAAATCAGCCCCAGCATTTT
CDR3aa: CASSIVAGENQPQHF

abundance: .
d_gene: TRBD1
v_gene: TRBV27
len: 17
j_gene: TRBJ2-5
CDR3nt: TGTGCCAGCAGACGTCACCGGGACAGGGGGTTGGAAGAGACCCAGTACTTC
CDR3aa: CASRRHRDRGLEETQYF

abundance: .
d_gene: .
v_gene: TRBV10-3
len: 16
j_gene: TRBJ1-3
CDR3nt: TGTGCCATCAGTGAGTCAGTGGGGGTACAGGGAAACACCATATATTTT
CDR3aa: CAISESVGVQGNTIYF